Each of the 25 T cell receptor beta chains below was sequenced from the same sample in a study of vaccination effects on CD4 cells after COVID-19. ViraFEST used viral peptide pools to expand antigen-specific CD4+ T cells before sequencing. Upon completion of more than 9 days in culture, CD4+ T cells were isolated. All participants had two doses of either the BNT162b2 or mRNA-1273 vaccine. These receptors have no identified antigens. Here immunoSEQ multiplex PCR was the method, and the copy in TCRdb shows in-frame clones only, minus some. This sample has under 85,000 clones, with 60% to 80% found just once. Source: CD4+ T cells from PBMCs cultured with HCoV-OC43 spike peptides, taken after COVID-19 vaccination. The subset here: HCoV-OC43 spike overlapping peptide pool stimulation. The receptors derive from a human donor who received a COVID-19 vaccine.

The rearrangement uses TRBV3-1 (or the pseudogene TRBV3-2) and TRBJ1-1; D gene uncertain. The CDR3 contains 15 residues. Germline lookup yields CDR1 LGHDT and CDR2 YNNKEL (reference sequence). V was trimmed by 0 bases and J by 0 bases, leaving 8 bases between them. The CDR3 loop is CASSQERLLNTEAFF. CDR3 coding DNA: TGTGCCAGCAGCCAAGAGAGACTGCTGAACACTGAAGCTTTCTTT.

J is TRBJ1-1 and V is TRBV10-3; D remains ambiguous. Germline-derived CDR1 and CDR2 are ENHRY and SYGVKD. V lost 6 bases and J 3 bases, leaving 14 bases between the germline ends. The CDR3 has 14 amino acids. In nucleotides, the CDR3 is TGTGCCATCAGCCGGACGGTGGAGGACACTGAAGCTTTCTTT. It is translated as CAISRTVEDTEAFF.

The chain combines TRBV30 with TRBJ1-1; D unclear. V lost 5 bases and J 2 bases, leaving 15 bases between the germline ends. The CDR3 has 14 residues. Per germline, CDR1 GTSNPN and CDR2 SVGIG (reference sequence). CDR3: CAWDRVVANTEAFF. The CDR3 DNA reads TGTGCCTGGGACCGAGTAGTAGCAAACACTGAAGCTTTCTTT.

This clone was seen only once. V and J are TRBV10-2 and TRBJ1-5; 9 bases are a match to TRBD1. Germline V gene data show CDR1 as WSHSY and CDR2 as SAAADI. The CDR3 is 15 residues long. Trimming cost V 3 bases and J 6 bases; bases outside gene matches: 6. This CDR3 reads CASSDWQGQGQPQHF. CDR3 bases: TGCGCCAGCAGTGATTGGCAGGGACAGGGTCAGCCCCAGCATTTT.

The CDR3 bases are TGTGCCAGCAGTGAAGCGTATGCTCAGATTTACGAGCAGTACGTC. Translated: CASSEAYAQIYEQYV. The V gene is TRBV6-1, the J gene TRBJ2-7; D uncertain. The CDR3 spans 15 residues. V gave up 0 bases and J gave up 4 bases, with 13 bases separating them. The germline gives CDR1 MNHNS, CDR2 SASEGT.

The chain links TRBV20-1 to TRBJ1-4; 7 positions agree with TRBD1. The CDR3 extends over 11 amino acids. V gave up 6 bases and J gave up 7 bases; unmatched junction bases: 2. Germline V lookup: CDR1 DFQATT, CDR2 SNEGSKA (reference sequence). Here the CDR3 DNA reads TGCAGTGCCGGGACAGCTGAAAAACTGTTTTTT. Translated, it gives CSAGTAEKLFF.

V and J are TRBV7-2 and TRBJ2-7; a possible D gene is TRBD1 (6 bases). Germline CDR1 SGHTA, CDR2 FQGNSA. Deletions cut 5 bases from V and 4 bases from J, with 18 bases between. The CDR3 is made up of 15 amino acids. The DNA of the CDR3 is TGTGCCAGCAGCCTACAAGAGGGGCAGGGGTACGAGCAGTACGTC. Translating gives CASSLQEGQGYEQYV.

The chain couples TRBV20-1 to TRBJ1-1; unclear D gene. CDR3 length: 11 amino acids. Deletions cut 5 bases from V and 1 base from J, with 5 bases between. Germline-derived CDR1 and CDR2 are DFQATT and SNEGSKA (reference sequence). The CDR3 is CSASGNTEAFF. The DNA of the CDR3 is TGCAGTGCTTCAGGGAACACTGAAGCTTTCTTT.

The gene calls are TRBV29-1 and TRBJ1-5; 7 nucleotides match TRBD1. There are 13 residues in the CDR3. Trimming cost V 4 bases and J 6 bases; bases outside gene matches: 6. The germline V gene encodes CDR1 SQVTM and CDR2 ANQGSEA. CDR3 sequence reads: CSVGKGAGQPQHF. Written as DNA, the CDR3 is TGCAGCGTTGGGAAGGGGGCCGGTCAGCCCCAGCATTTT.

The rearrangement links TRBV6-5 to TRBJ1-5; 11 nucleotides match TRBD1. The V gene's germline CDR1 is MNHEY and CDR2 SVGAGI. The CDR3 extends over 13 amino acids. With V trimmed by 11 bases and J by 4 bases, 4 bases remained unmatched. The CDR3 DNA is TGTGCCGGGGGACAGGGGGGAAATCAGCCCCAGCATTTT. Its translation: CAGGQGGNQPQHF.

This clone showed up just once. The CDR3 DNA reads TGTGCCAGCAGCCAAGTTACCGGCTCATCGGCCAATGAGCAGTTCTTC. It codes for CASSQVTGSSANEQFF. The V and J genes are TRBV3-1 (or the pseudogene TRBV3-2) and TRBJ2-1; D unclear. The CDR3 sequence is 16 residues long. The germline V and J ends were trimmed by 1 base and 6 bases, with 16 bases remaining between them. The V gene's germline CDR1 is LGHDT and CDR2 YNNKEL (reference sequence).

The chain is built from TRBV6-6 and TRBJ2-5; maybe TRBD1 (6 bases). V was clipped by 6 bases and J by 7 bases, with 18 bases between them. Per the germline V gene, CDR1 is MNHNY and CDR2 is SVGAGI (reference sequence). This CDR3 has 14 amino acids. The CDR3 reads CASSLITGMGTQYF. CDR3 DNA: TGTGCCAGCAGCCTTATCACAGGGATGGGGACCCAGTACTTC.

V usage is TRBV3-1 (or the pseudogene TRBV3-2) and J usage is TRBJ2-2, with 8 bases matching TRBD1. The germline V gene has CDR1 LGHDT and CDR2 YNNKEL (reference sequence). The CDR3 contains 16 residues. Trimming at V came to 4 bases and at J to 4 bases, leaving 8 bases not matched to a gene. CDR3 amino acids: CASSRTGLEITGELFF. DNA for the CDR3: TGTGCCAGCAGCCGGACAGGGTTAGAAATCACCGGGGAGCTGTTTTTT.

This chain connects TRBV19 to TRBJ1-4, with 10 nucleotides matching TRBD1. The CDR3 length is 16 residues. V dropped 5 bases and J dropped 0; count of bases not matched to a gene: 3. Germline CDR1 and CDR2: LNHDA and SQIVND (reference sequence). CDR3 sequence (DNA): TGTGCCAGTAGTGACAGGGGGCGAGCAACTAATGAAAAACTGTTTTTT. Amino acid sequence: CASSDRGRATNEKLFF.

The chain combines TRBV9 with TRBJ1-1; D remains ambiguous. V lost 1 base and J lost 7, with 14 bases in between. There are 14 residues in the CDR3. Germline CDR1 is SGDLS and CDR2 is YYNGEE. The CDR3 reads CASSVTPSKGEAFF. CDR3 nucleotides: TGTGCCAGCAGCGTAACCCCCTCCAAAGGTGAAGCTTTCTTT.

V and J are TRBV5-4 and TRBJ1-2; a weak D match, TRBD1 (6 bases). V lost 0 bases and J lost 2, with 8 bases in between. Germline loops: CDR1 SGHNT, CDR2 YYREEE (reference sequence). The CDR3 length is 14 residues. The CDR3 protein is CASSLGGQNYGYTF. The CDR3 coding sequence is TGTGCCAGCAGCTTGGGGGGACAAAACTATGGCTACACCTTC. Supplemented by reference TRBV5-4 and TRBJ1-2, the full variable domain reads ETGVTQSPTHLIKTRGQQVTLRCSSQSGHNTVSWYQQALGQGPQFIFQYYREEENGRGNFPPRFSGLQFPNYSSELNVNALELDDSALYLCASSLGGQNYGYTFGSGTRLTVV.

Only one count was recorded for this clone. The V and J genes are TRBV7-3 and TRBJ2-7; no firm D call. Deletions cut 4 bases from V and 2 bases from J, with 9 bases between. The CDR3 has 13 amino acids. The V gene's germline CDR1 is SGHTA and CDR2 FQGTGA. The CDR3 here is CASSSIVPYEQYV. CDR3 DNA: TGTGCCAGCAGCTCAATCGTCCCCTACGAGCAGTACGTC.

The chain has TRBV19 and TRBJ1-3, with unresolved D. Germline CDR1 reads LNHDA; CDR2 reads SQIVND (reference sequence). Trimming shortened V by 3 bases and J by 0 bases, and 6 bases separated the two germline ends. The CDR3 runs 14 residues. The DNA for the CDR3 is TGTGCCAGTAGTATTACCTACTCTGGAAACACCATATATTTT. It translates to CASSITYSGNTIYF.

The V and J genes are TRBV9 and TRBJ1-4, with D possibly TRBD1 on 5 matching bases. Germline assignment: CDR1 SGDLS and CDR2 YYNGEE. The V and J ends lost 4 bases and 8 bases respectively, with 18 bases between them. The CDR3 covers 15 residues. The CDR3 DNA sequence: TGTGCCAGCAGCCCGGGACTGGGGGAGATAGAAAAACTGTTTTTT. This codes for CASSPGLGEIEKLFF.

This rearrangement joins TRBV6-6 to TRBJ2-3; 8 bases are shared with TRBD1. V was pared by 2 bases and J by 0 bases, with 1 base of the junction left unmatched. CDR1 MNHNY and CDR2 SVGAGI come from the germline V gene (reference sequence). The CDR3 contains 15 residues. The CDR3 protein is CASSYDRGSTDTQYF. In DNA, the CDR3 is TGTGCCAGCAGTTACGACAGGGGCAGCACAGATACGCAGTATTTT.

This CDR3 is CASRGELGEAFF. Here the CDR3 DNA reads TGCGCCAGCAGAGGGGAGTTGGGTGAAGCTTTCTTT. The chain recombines TRBV10-1 with TRBJ1-1; tentative D call: TRBD1 (5 bases). The CDR3 sequence is 12 residues long. Trimming took 6 bases from V and 7 from J, leaving 12 bases between them. Looked up from germline, CDR1 is WNHNN and CDR2 is SYGVQD (reference sequence).

CDR3 nucleotide sequence: TGTGCCAGCAGCGGGTTAAACGGGGGGGCCGGGGAGCTGTTTTTT. Amino acids: CASSGLNGGAGELFF. The chain carries TRBV9 and TRBJ2-2; TRBD2 agrees at 8 bases. Germline V gene data show CDR1 as SGDLS and CDR2 as YYNGEE. V was pared by 3 bases and J by 6 bases, with 7 bases of the junction left unmatched. The length of the CDR3 is 15 residues.

The rearrangement links TRBV5-1 to TRBJ2-5, with 12 bases matching TRBD2. The CDR3 is made up of 16 amino acids. V lost 4 bases, J lost 2 bases, and 6 bases stayed unmatched. The V gene's germline CDR1 is SGHRS and CDR2 YFSETQ. The CDR3 loop reads CASSTGLAGRQETQYF. CDR3 DNA sequence: TGCGCCAGCAGCACCGGACTAGCGGGGAGACAAGAGACCCAGTACTTC.

This clone has a handful of counts. The CDR3 sequence is CATKPFSGNTIYF. In DNA form, the CDR3 reads TGTGCCACCAAACCGTTCTCTGGAAACACCATATATTTT. This chain links TRBV24-1 with TRBJ1-3, with D unclear. The germline CDR1 and CDR2 sequences are KGHDR and SFDVKD. CDR3 length: 13 residues. The V and J ends lost 8 bases and 0 bases respectively, with 7 bases between them.

The chain couples TRBV2 to TRBJ1-4; D might be TRBD1 (5 bases). Trimming cost V 7 bases and J 3 bases, with 21 bases left between them. The CDR3 covers 17 residues. Per germline, CDR1 SNHLY and CDR2 FYNNEI. DNA of the CDR3: TGTGCCAGCATTGGAGGGGACGTCGGTGCAGCTAATGAAAAACTGTTTTTT. This translates into CASIGGDVGAANEKLFF.